One sample yielded the 31 T cell receptor beta chains listed below, sequenced in a study of blood T cell repertoires in COVID-19. Sequencing was performed with immunoSEQ multiplex PCR; in TCRdb, only in-frame clones are kept and a portion is missing. The data show some 120,000 clones, over 70% seen once. The material sequenced was peripheral blood. The receptors stem from a woman aged 45-60 years with acute or convalescent COVID-19.

The chain is built from TRBV9 and TRBJ2-1, with 11 bases matching TRBD2. This CDR3 region has 18 residues. CDR1 and CDR2 (germline): SGDLS, YYNGEE. The V and J ends lost 4 bases and 9 bases, in that order; junction bases with no gene match: 18. The CDR3 DNA reads TGTGCCAGCAGCCCGACTGCTCTAGCGGGAGGCGTAAGGGGTGAGCAGTTCTTC. It encodes CASSPTALAGGVRGEQFF.

This chain joins TRBV28 and TRBJ2-1; 12 bases line up with TRBD2. Germline trimming cut 5 bases from V and 7 bases from J; bases unmatched to any gene: 3. Germline CDR1 and CDR2: MDHEN and SYDVKM. This CDR3 comprises 14 residues. CDR3 protein: CASSLAGGPNEQFF. For the CDR3, the DNA is TGTGCCAGCAGTCTAGCGGGAGGGCCTAATGAGCAGTTCTTC.

The rearrangement uses TRBV5-5 and TRBJ1-3; D gene uncertain. V was clipped by 1 base and J by 3 bases, with 5 bases between them. CDR3 length: 13 residues. The germline CDR1 and CDR2 sequences are SGHKS and YYEKEE (reference sequence). The CDR3 nucleotides read TGTGCCAGCAGCTTGTTTCATGGAAACACCATATATTTT. It translates to CASSLFHGNTIYF.

The chain links TRBV7-9 to TRBJ1-1; perhaps TRBD1 as D (6 bases). CDR1 and CDR2 (germline): SEHNR, FQNEAQ (reference sequence). The V gene lost 7 bases and the J gene lost 2 bases, with 17 bases spanning the gap. The CDR3 is made up of 15 amino acids. As DNA, the CDR3 is TGTGCCAGCACCTACTTTACAGGGCTAAACACTGAAGCTTTCTTT. This sequence encodes CASTYFTGLNTEAFF.

This CDR3 is CASNIATSGSNYNEQFF. The CDR3 DNA reads as TGTGCCAGTAATATCGCGACTAGCGGTTCAAATTACAATGAGCAGTTCTTC. J is TRBJ2-1 and V is TRBV19; 9 bases agree with TRBD2. CDR3 length: 17 amino acids. Germline V gives CDR1 LNHDA, CDR2 SQIVND (reference sequence). J gave up 4 bases and V 7 bases, and 14 bases lay outside the gene matches.

J is TRBJ2-7 and V is TRBV4-1, with TRBD2 matching over 12 bases. Germline CDR1 and CDR2: MGHRA and YSYEKL. Trimming cost V 0 bases and J 0 bases; bases outside gene matches: 9. The CDR3 totals 19 residues. CDR3 protein: CASSQDASGRAQSSYEQYF. The DNA of the CDR3 is TGCGCCAGCAGCCAAGACGCTAGCGGGAGGGCCCAGAGCTCCTACGAGCAGTACTTC.

This clone was picked up one time. This chain uses TRBV27 with TRBJ1-2; no reliable D call. The CDR3 covers 13 residues. V gave up 8 bases and J gave up 7 bases, with 17 bases separating them. Looked up from germline, CDR1 is MNHEY and CDR2 is SMNVEV (reference sequence). The CDR3 region has the DNA TGTGCCAGCGGCCGACATTACCAAGGTGGCTACACCTTC. This translates into CASGRHYQGGYTF.

The rearrangement uses TRBV30 and TRBJ1-2, with a possible D match to TRBD1 (6 bases). In germline, CDR1 is GTSNPN, CDR2 SVGIG (reference sequence). Trimming took off 3 bases at V and 7 bases at J, with 9 bases between the two ends. The CDR3 runs to 11 residues. The CDR3 DNA reads TGTGCCTGGAGCCAGGGGCCTGGCTACACCTTC. This translates into CAWSQGPGYTF.

This clone was counted once. The CDR3 coding sequence is TGCGCCAGCAGCAAGACAGGGGCCGCCGCCGGTAGGGAGACCCAGTACTTC. Its protein product is CASSKTGAAAGRETQYF. The chain recombines TRBV5-1 with TRBJ2-5; 8 bases are a match to TRBD1. The CDR3 length is 17 residues. Per the germline V gene, CDR1 is SGHRS and CDR2 is YFSETQ. Losses at the gene ends were 4 bases for V and 5 bases for J; bases not matched to a gene: 16.

The V and J genes are TRBV4-1 and TRBJ1-1; possibly TRBD1 for D (6 bases). Trimming removed 5 bases from V and 1 base from J, with 14 bases in between. This CDR3 has 15 amino acids. The germline gives CDR1 MGHRA, CDR2 YSYEKL. Here the CDR3 reads CASSGRTDPNTEAFF. CDR3 in DNA: TGCGCCAGCAGCGGACGGACAGACCCGAACACTGAAGCTTTCTTT.

The rearrangement joins TRBV10-3 to TRBJ1-1; D is uncertain. The CDR3 length is 15 residues. V was shortened by 7 bases and J by 0 bases, with 15 bases between the two germline ends. CDR1 is ENHRY and CDR2 is SYGVKD in the germline V gene. The CDR3 nucleotides read TGTGCCATCACTCGAACACAAAACATGAACACTGAAGCTTTCTTT. Translation: CAITRTQNMNTEAFF.

V and J are TRBV2 and TRBJ2-6; 7 bases fit TRBD1. Germline CDR1 is SNHLY and CDR2 is FYNNEI. J lost 4 bases, V lost 6 bases, and 6 bases had no gene match. The CDR3 sequence is 15 residues long. CDR3 in amino acids: CASRRQGLGANVLTF. The CDR3 region has the DNA TGTGCCAGCAGAAGACAGGGATTGGGGGCCAACGTCCTGACTTTC.

The chain couples TRBV27 to TRBJ1-1; 9 bases fit TRBD1. The CDR3 covers 18 residues. After removal of 6 bases from V and 1 base from J, the junction contained 15 bases not matched to a gene. Germline V lookup: CDR1 MNHEY, CDR2 SMNVEV (reference sequence). The CDR3 bases are TGTGCCAGCAGCTTAACGGGGACAGGGAAACGTTGGAACACTGAAGCTTTCTTT. Protein product: CASSLTGTGKRWNTEAFF.

The V and J genes are TRBV2 and TRBJ2-1, with TRBD2 as a possible D gene (5 bases). The CDR3 is 17 amino acids. Germline values: CDR1 SNHLY, CDR2 FYNNEI. V was clipped by 1 base and J by 7 bases, with 20 bases between them. DNA of the CDR3: TGTGCCAGCAGTGAAGGGTTGTCCGAGGCGGGTGGAAATGAGCAGTTCTTC. This translates into CASSEGLSEAGGNEQFF.

DNA of the CDR3: TGTGCCAGCAGCCCAATTACAGATACGCAGTATTTT. As protein: CASSPITDTQYF. The chain employs TRBV7-9 and TRBJ2-3; D gene uncertain. Germline V gene lookup returns CDR1 SEHNR and CDR2 FQNEAQ (reference sequence). V was pared by 5 bases and J by 3 bases, with 6 bases between. The CDR3 has 12 residues.

CDR3 residues: CASSETGTGRYEQYF. CDR3 coding DNA: TGTGCCAGCAGTGAAACCGGGACAGGGAGATACGAGCAGTACTTC. The V gene is TRBV2, the J gene TRBJ2-7; TRBD1 matches 9 bases. Germline CDR1 and CDR2: SNHLY and FYNNEI. The CDR3 length is 15 residues. J was trimmed by 4 bases and V by 2 bases; bases with no gene match: 6.

This clone has only a few counts. The rearrangement links TRBV2 to TRBJ1-6, with TRBD1 identical over 7 bases. V shed 5 bases, J shed 6 bases, and the junction held 7 bases outside the gene matches. The CDR3 length is 15 residues. CDR1 and CDR2 (germline): SNHLY, FYNNEI. CDR3 residues: CASSRTGAGNSPLHF. CDR3 DNA sequence: TGTGCCAGCAGTCGAACAGGGGCCGGTAATTCACCCCTCCACTTT.

The V gene is TRBV3-1 (or the pseudogene TRBV3-2), the J gene TRBJ2-1; 9 bases line up with TRBD1. The CDR3 loop spans 15 amino acids. Germline CDR1 is LGHDT and CDR2 is YNNKEL (reference sequence). With V trimmed by 5 bases and J by 4 bases, 6 bases remained unmatched. The CDR3 coding sequence is TGTGCCAGCAGCAGAGGCGGGACAGGGTACAATGAGCAGTTCTTC. This encodes CASSRGGTGYNEQFF.

The chain has TRBV18 and TRBJ2-5; no clear D gene. Germline V gene sequence: CDR1 KGHSH, CDR2 LQKENI. The V and J ends lost 0 bases and 1 base respectively, with 3 bases between them. This CDR3 has 13 amino acids. The DNA of the CDR3 is TGTGCCAGCTCACCACCCTCCCAAGAGACCCAGTACTTC. Amino acid sequence: CASSPPSQETQYF.

The genes are TRBV4-1 and TRBJ2-5; TRBD2 might be the D (6 bases). The CDR3 is made up of 16 amino acids. CDR1 is MGHRA, CDR2 YSYEKL, per germline. The germline V and J ends were trimmed by 4 bases and 2 bases, with 17 bases remaining between them. The CDR3 protein is CASSLAAGGAQETQYF. Written as DNA, the CDR3 is TGCGCCAGCAGCCTAGCGGCCGGGGGAGCGCAAGAGACCCAGTACTTC.

This clone occurred once. The V and J genes are TRBV19 and TRBJ1-2; TRBD1 matches at 10 bases. Germline values: CDR1 LNHDA, CDR2 SQIVND (reference sequence). V lost 5 bases and J lost 7; bases outside the gene matches: 7. The CDR3 contains 14 residues. The CDR3 DNA sequence: TGTGCCAGTAGTCCGGGACAGGGGAGAGGTGGCTACACCTTC. Its protein is CASSPGQGRGGYTF.

This clone was seen only once. The chain couples TRBV6-5 to TRBJ1-1, with no clear D. The V and J ends lost 5 bases and 1 base respectively, with 14 bases between them. The CDR3 extends over 15 amino acids. CDR1 MNHEY and CDR2 SVGAGI come from the germline V gene. This CDR3 is CASSNIKRGNTEAFF. CDR3 nucleotides: TGTGCCAGCAGTAACATAAAGCGGGGGAACACTGAAGCTTTCTTT.

The gene calls are TRBV6-6 and TRBJ2-7, with TRBD1 matching 10 bases. V lost 2 bases to trimming and J lost 6 bases; unmatched junction nucleotides: 4. The CDR3 spans 14 residues. Germline CDR1 and CDR2: MNHNY and SVGAGI (reference sequence). CDR3 bases: TGTGCCAGCAGTTACACGGGACAGGGGAGCGAGCAGTACTTC. The encoded protein is CASSYTGQGSEQYF.

This clone was seen once. The V and J genes are TRBV6-5 and TRBJ2-1, with TRBD2 matching over 9 bases. Looked up from germline, CDR1 is MNHEY and CDR2 is SVGAGI. Trimming at V came to 0 bases and at J to 8 bases, leaving 5 bases not matched to a gene. The length of the CDR3 is 15 residues. This CDR3 reads CASSYSGLAPDEQFF. The DNA of the CDR3 is TGTGCCAGCAGTTACTCGGGACTAGCTCCGGATGAGCAGTTCTTC.

The V gene is TRBV28, the J gene TRBJ2-5; D possibly corresponds to TRBD1 (5 bases). The ends were cut back, 7 bases at V and 5 bases at J, with 14 bases in the middle. This CDR3 has 13 residues. Germline CDR1 and CDR2: MDHEN and SYDVKM. The CDR3 is CASNRQGVETQYF. The CDR3 nucleotides are TGTGCCAGCAATCGGCAGGGCGTGGAGACCCAGTACTTC.

This sequence joins TRBV18 and TRBJ1-4; TRBD1 matches 10 bases. The CDR3 spans 14 residues. Looked up from germline, CDR1 is KGHSH and CDR2 is LQKENI. Trimming removed 4 bases from V and 10 bases from J; junction bases left unmatched: 6. Here the CDR3 DNA reads TGTGCCAGCTCACAACGGGGACAGGGGAGAAAACTGTTTTTT. It is translated as CASSQRGQGRKLFF.

The chain combines TRBV5-6 with TRBJ1-1; D is unresolved. Trimming removed 0 bases from V and 6 bases from J, with 6 bases in between. Germline V gives CDR1 SGHDT, CDR2 YYEEEE. The length of the CDR3 is 12 residues. The CDR3: CASSLGSSEAFF. CDR3 DNA sequence: TGTGCCAGCAGCTTGGGTTCCTCTGAAGCTTTCTTT.

Worth noting for this clone: Other DNA sequences from this sample encode an identical CDR3 as well. The chain combines TRBV5-1 with TRBJ1-3; no reliable D call. This CDR3 region has 13 residues. Trimming shortened V by 4 bases and J by 1 base, and 6 bases separated the two germline ends. CDR1 SGHRS and CDR2 YFSETQ come from the germline V gene. CDR3 bases: TGCGCCAGCAGCCCGGGTTCTGGAAACACCATATATTTT. It yields the protein CASSPGSGNTIYF.

The V call is TRBV19, the J call TRBJ2-1; TRBD2 aligns across 8 bases. Germline-derived CDR1 and CDR2 are LNHDA and SQIVND (reference sequence). V trimming: 0 bases; J trimming: 10 bases; junction bases outside the gene matches: 2. The CDR3 is 13 amino acids. The CDR3 region is CASSIDRGGEQFF. The CDR3 nucleotides are TGTGCCAGTAGTATAGATCGGGGGGGGGAGCAGTTCTTC.

The chain combines TRBV29-1 with TRBJ1-1, with D possibly TRBD1 on 5 matching bases. The germline V gene has CDR1 SQVTM and CDR2 ANQGSEA. The CDR3 loop spans 16 amino acids. The V end was cut by 4 bases, the J end by 2 bases, with 20 bases between. The CDR3 loop reads CSVGGSSWILNTEAFF. The CDR3 region has the DNA TGCAGCGTTGGGGGCAGTTCATGGATCCTCAACACTGAAGCTTTCTTT.

The chain uses TRBV15 and TRBJ2-1; 8 bases are a match to TRBD2. Germline assignment: CDR1 LNHNV and CDR2 YYDKDF (reference sequence). The CDR3 length is 16 residues. J lost 7 bases, V lost 4 bases, and 12 bases had no gene match. As DNA, the CDR3 is TGTGCCACCAGCACCTTGGGAGCGGGAGAGAGGAATGAGCAGTTCTTC. Protein sequence: CATSTLGAGERNEQFF.